This is a list of T cell receptor beta chains from one sample in a study of early T cells in non-severe SARS-CoV-2 infection. A single record per CDR3 protein comes from TCRdb applying MiXCR to the 5' RACE reads. The top ten clones hold about 6.1% of a sample with over 30,000 distinct CDR3 sequences, roughly 5.4% of them seen once. Specimen: whole blood, collected at baseline. The receptor source for this set is an adult who was a healthcare worker with PCR-confirmed SARS-CoV-2 infection or an uninfected control (not recorded which). CDR3s include the opening cysteine and the closing phenylalanine or tryptophan. Fields, in order: J gene, D gene, V gene, clone size, CDR3 protein, CDR3 DNA. The D gene is left open where the match is weak. Size values are once, few and many counts, or a class for expanded clones, and some rows have none.

J gene: TRBJ2-4; D gene: TRBD2; V gene: TRBV2; clone size: few; CDR3 protein: CASSVGTSGNIQYF; CDR3 DNA: TGTGCCAGCAGTGTTGGGACTAGCGGAAACATTCAGTACTTC
J gene: TRBJ2-7; D gene: TRBD1; V gene: TRBV4-2; clone size: many; CDR3 protein: CASSQRGRGTDYEQYF; CDR3 DNA: TGTGCCAGCAGCCAAAGGGGGCGAGGGACAGACTACGAGCAGTACTTC
J gene: TRBJ2-7; D gene: .; V gene: TRBV7-9; clone size: many; CDR3 protein: CASSSPGSPYEQYF; CDR3 DNA: TGTGCCAGCAGCTCCCCCGGGTCGCCCTACGAGCAGTACTTC
J gene: TRBJ2-3; D gene: .; V gene: TRBV5-1; clone size: few; CDR3 protein: CASTRGGKPDTQYF; CDR3 DNA: TGCGCCAGCACCCGTGGCGGGAAGCCCGATACGCAGTATTTT
J gene: TRBJ2-1; D gene: TRBD1; V gene: TRBV3-1; clone size: many; CDR3 protein: CASSQGDSTQPKEQFF; CDR3 DNA: TGTGCCAGCAGCCAAGGGGACAGTACCCAACCTAAAGAGCAGTTCTTC
J gene: TRBJ2-7; D gene: TRBD2; V gene: TRBV28; clone size: many; CDR3 protein: CATISSSSGREEQYF; CDR3 DNA: TGTGCCACCATTTCCTCTTCTAGCGGGAGGGAAGAGCAGTACTTC
J gene: TRBJ1-1; D gene: .; V gene: TRBV28; clone size: .; CDR3 protein: CASSLGRMNTEAFF; CDR3 DNA: TGTGCCAGCAGTTTAGGGCGTATGAACACTGAAGCTTTCTTT
J gene: TRBJ1-1; D gene: .; V gene: TRBV18; clone size: many; CDR3 protein: CASSPSLTVNTEAFF; CDR3 DNA: TGTGCCAGCTCACCATCCTTGACGGTGAACACTGAAGCTTTCTTT
J gene: TRBJ2-5; D gene: TRBD1; V gene: TRBV2; clone size: many; CDR3 protein: CASSVGTAQETQYF; CDR3 DNA: TGTGCCAGCAGTGTCGGGACAGCCCAAGAGACCCAGTACTTC
J gene: TRBJ1-6; D gene: .; V gene: TRBV11-2; clone size: many; CDR3 protein: CASFGGGNSPLHF; CDR3 DNA: TGTGCCAGCTTCGGCGGGGGTAATTCACCCCTCCACTTT
J gene: TRBJ2-5; D gene: .; V gene: TRBV7-2; clone size: many; CDR3 protein: CASSLSRTLQETQYF; CDR3 DNA: TGTGCCAGCAGCTTATCACGCACACTCCAAGAGACCCAGTACTTC
J gene: TRBJ2-1; D gene: TRBD2; V gene: TRBV20-1; clone size: .; CDR3 protein: CSARDKAGSSYNEQFF; CDR3 DNA: TGCAGTGCTAGAGACAAAGCGGGGAGCTCCTACAATGAGCAGTTCTTC
J gene: TRBJ2-3; D gene: .; V gene: TRBV29-1; clone size: medium-sized; CDR3 protein: CSVGQLRGTDTQYF; CDR3 DNA: TGCAGCGTCGGACAGTTGAGGGGGACAGATACGCAGTATTTT
J gene: TRBJ1-1; D gene: TRBD1; V gene: TRBV11-2; clone size: few; CDR3 protein: CASSYRGPEAFF; CDR3 DNA: TGTGCCAGCAGCTACAGGGGCCCTGAAGCTTTCTTT
J gene: TRBJ2-4; D gene: TRBD2; V gene: TRBV14; clone size: .; CDR3 protein: CASRTSGKNIQYF; CDR3 DNA: TGTGCCAGCCGGACTAGCGGTAAAAACATTCAGTACTTC
J gene: TRBJ2-3; D gene: TRBD1; V gene: TRBV18; clone size: few; CDR3 protein: CASSPRQGVLADTQYF; CDR3 DNA: TGTGCCAGCTCACCGCGCCAGGGGGTCCTTGCAGATACGCAGTATTTT
J gene: TRBJ2-3; D gene: .; V gene: TRBV7-6; clone size: few; CDR3 protein: CASSIRGRGATDTQYF; CDR3 DNA: TGTGCCAGCAGCATCAGGGGGAGGGGGGCCACAGATACGCAGTATTTT
J gene: TRBJ2-1; D gene: .; V gene: TRBV19; clone size: many; CDR3 protein: CASSIDLGGKIYNEQFF; CDR3 DNA: TGTGCCAGTAGTATAGATCTGGGCGGGAAGATCTACAATGAGCAGTTCTTC
J gene: TRBJ2-1; D gene: TRBD2; V gene: TRBV12-3/TRBV12-4; clone size: many; CDR3 protein: CASRPPLSGRVNEQFF; CDR3 DNA: TGTGCCAGCAGACCACCTCTTAGCGGGAGGGTAAATGAGCAGTTCTTC
J gene: TRBJ1-2; D gene: .; V gene: TRBV28; clone size: .; CDR3 protein: CASSIEGRNYGYTF; CDR3 DNA: TGTGCCAGCAGCATAGAGGGCAGAAACTATGGCTACACCTTC
J gene: TRBJ2-7; D gene: .; V gene: TRBV12-3/TRBV12-4; clone size: many; CDR3 protein: CASSPLGGSYEQYF; CDR3 DNA: TGTGCCAGCAGCCCCCTAGGAGGGAGCTACGAGCAGTACTTC
J gene: TRBJ1-1; D gene: .; V gene: TRBV20-1; clone size: many; CDR3 protein: CSATRYQRAFF; CDR3 DNA: TGCAGTGCTACACGGTACCAAAGAGCTTTCTTT
J gene: TRBJ1-1; D gene: .; V gene: TRBV28; clone size: many; CDR3 protein: CASSLLTGFLHPFF; CDR3 DNA: TGTGCCAGCAGTTTATTAACGGGCTTTCTTCATCCCTTCTTT
J gene: TRBJ2-7; D gene: .; V gene: TRBV28; clone size: many; CDR3 protein: CASSLITLEEQYF; CDR3 DNA: TGTGCCAGCAGTTTAATTACTCTTGAGGAGCAGTACTTC
J gene: TRBJ1-3; D gene: .; V gene: TRBV4-1; clone size: many; CDR3 protein: CASSQVFRDLSSGNTIYF; CDR3 DNA: TGCGCCAGCAGCCAAGTCTTCAGGGACCTGAGCTCTGGAAACACCATATATTTT
J gene: TRBJ2-1; D gene: TRBD2; V gene: TRBV6-2/TRBV6-3; clone size: many; CDR3 protein: CASSYSFSGGYNEQFF; CDR3 DNA: TGTGCCAGCAGTTACTCTTTTTCGGGAGGCTACAATGAGCAGTTCTTC
J gene: TRBJ1-1; D gene: .; V gene: TRBV20-1; clone size: many; CDR3 protein: CSARASDRNTEAFF; CDR3 DNA: TGCAGTGCTAGAGCCTCTGACAGGAACACTGAAGCTTTCTTT